This entry features one T cell receptor beta chain sequence. Spiking each PCR with synthetic TCR analog templates was performed. Sequencing was performed with immunoSEQ multiplex PCR; in TCRdb, only in-frame clones are kept and a portion is missing. The sample gives fewer than 40,000 clones, 87% of which show up once; approximately 4% is in the top ten. This specimen comes from a study of PD-L1 blockade in urothelial cancer. CDR3 length: 15 residues. The V end was cut by 4 bases, the J end by 5 bases, with 14 bases between. The germline V gene has CDR1 MDHEN and CDR2 SYDVKM. This sample comprised PBMCs, obtained around atezolizumab (anti-PD-L1) treatment. The clonotype was recovered from a man aged 50-60 years with urothelial cancer. The V and J genes are TRBV28 and TRBJ2-2; the D is unclear. This CDR3 reads CASSSRLAGTGELFF. The CDR3 coding sequence is TGTGCCAGCAGTTCCCGGTTAGCCGGAACCGGGGAGCTGTTTTTT.